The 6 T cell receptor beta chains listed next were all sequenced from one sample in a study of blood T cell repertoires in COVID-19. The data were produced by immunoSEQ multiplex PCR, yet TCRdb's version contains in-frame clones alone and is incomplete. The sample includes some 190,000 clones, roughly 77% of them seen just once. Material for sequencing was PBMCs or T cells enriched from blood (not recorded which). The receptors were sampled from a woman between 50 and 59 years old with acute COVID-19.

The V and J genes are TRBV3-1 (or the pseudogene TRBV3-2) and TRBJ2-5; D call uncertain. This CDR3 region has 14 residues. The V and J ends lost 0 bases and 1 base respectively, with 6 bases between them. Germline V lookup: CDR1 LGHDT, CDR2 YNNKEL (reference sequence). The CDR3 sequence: CASSQEGPQETQYF. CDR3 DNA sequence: TGTGCCAGCAGCCAAGAGGGCCCCCAAGAGACCCAGTACTTC.

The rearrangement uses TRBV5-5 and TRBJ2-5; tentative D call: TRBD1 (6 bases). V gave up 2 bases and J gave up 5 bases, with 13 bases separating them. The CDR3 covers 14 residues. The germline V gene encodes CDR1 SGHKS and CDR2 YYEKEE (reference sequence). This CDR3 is CASSFPTGPETQYF. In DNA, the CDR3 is TGTGCCAGCAGCTTCCCTACAGGGCCGGAGACCCAGTACTTC.

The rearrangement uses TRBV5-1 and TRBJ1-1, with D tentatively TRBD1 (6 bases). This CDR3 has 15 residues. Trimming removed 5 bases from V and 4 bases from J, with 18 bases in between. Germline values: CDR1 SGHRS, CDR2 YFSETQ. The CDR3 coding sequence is TGCGCCAGCAGATATACTAATAACAGGGTCACTGAAGCTTTCTTT. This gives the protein CASRYTNNRVTEAFF.

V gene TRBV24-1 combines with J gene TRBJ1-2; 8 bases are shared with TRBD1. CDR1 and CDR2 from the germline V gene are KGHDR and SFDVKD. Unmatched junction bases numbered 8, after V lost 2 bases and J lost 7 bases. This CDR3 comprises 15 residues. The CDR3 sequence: CATSDWGQEEGGYTF. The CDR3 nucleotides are TGTGCCACCAGTGATTGGGGACAGGAGGAGGGTGGCTACACCTTC.

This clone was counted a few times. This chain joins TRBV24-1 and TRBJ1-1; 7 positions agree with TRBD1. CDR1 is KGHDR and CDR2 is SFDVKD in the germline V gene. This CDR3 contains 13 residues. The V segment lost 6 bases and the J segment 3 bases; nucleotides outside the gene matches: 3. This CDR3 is CATSRTGDTEAFF. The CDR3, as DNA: TGTGCCACCAGTCGTACAGGGGACACTGAAGCTTTCTTT.

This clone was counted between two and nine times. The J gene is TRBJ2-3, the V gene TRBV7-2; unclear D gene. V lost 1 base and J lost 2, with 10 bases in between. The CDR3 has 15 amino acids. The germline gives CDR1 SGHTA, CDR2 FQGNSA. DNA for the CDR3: TGTGCCAGCAGCTTAGTGGCGGAACTCACAGATACGCAGTATTTT. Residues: CASSLVAELTDTQYF.